This TCR beta chain was recorded in a study of blood T cell repertoires in COVID-19. As for the study in general: The origin of the acute and convalescent COVID-19 samples was the United States, Italy and Spain.

This CDR3 spans 15 amino acids. Per the germline V gene, CDR1 is SGDLS and CDR2 is YYNGEE. V was shortened by 0 bases and J by 2 bases, with 10 bases between the two germline ends. Under the authors' procedure: For nucleated cells, counts were estimated from reference gene primer amplification. Some clones are missing from TCRdb's copy, which holds only in-frame ones; the method was immunoSEQ multiplex PCR. That table gives V, J and clone size, and the DNA gave D and trimming. The data show about 200,000 clones, with under 90% seen just once and about 6% held by the top ten. This chain links TRBV9 with TRBJ2-3; a possible D gene is TRBD2 (5 bases). The source is a man aged 55 to 69 who had recovered from COVID-19. The sequencing input was peripheral blood. The CDR3 bases are TGTGCCAGCAGCGTAGCGGCTAGCTCCACAGATACGCAGTATTTT. It is translated as CASSVAASSTDTQYF.